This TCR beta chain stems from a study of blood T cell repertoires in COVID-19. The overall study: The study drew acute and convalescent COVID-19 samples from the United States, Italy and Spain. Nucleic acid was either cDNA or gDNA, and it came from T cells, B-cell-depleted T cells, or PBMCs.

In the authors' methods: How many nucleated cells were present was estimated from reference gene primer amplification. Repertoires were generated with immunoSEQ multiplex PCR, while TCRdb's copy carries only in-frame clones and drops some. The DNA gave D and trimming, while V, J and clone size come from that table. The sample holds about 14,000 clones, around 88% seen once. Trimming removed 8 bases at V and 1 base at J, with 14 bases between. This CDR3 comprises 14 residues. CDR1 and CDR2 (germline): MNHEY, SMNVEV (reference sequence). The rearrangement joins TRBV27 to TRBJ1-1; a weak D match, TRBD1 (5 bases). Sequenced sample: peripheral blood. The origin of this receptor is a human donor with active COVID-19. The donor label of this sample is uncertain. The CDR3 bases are TGTGCCAGCCACAGGTTTCCAAGGAACACTGAAGCTTTCTTT. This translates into CASHRFPRNTEAFF.